The 2 T cell receptor beta chains below come from one sample, sequenced in a study of PD-L1 blockade in urothelial cancer (dated by TCRdb to about 2017). The receptor library was made with the immunoSEQ multiplex PCR assay. TCRdb retrieved this table from immuneACCESS and kept in-frame rearrangements only. Not all clones are present; in checked studies, unresolved V genes account for under half, and no reason is known for the remainder. The sample table lists 90,000 to 130,000 clones, approximately 90% of them with a count of one. The ten largest account for around 4% of the sample. The sample's time point label, in plain terms: peripheral blood 6 weeks after treatment start. The sequencing here drew on PBMCs, taken around atezolizumab (anti-PD-L1) treatment. The receptors originated from a man aged 60-69 years with urothelial cancer.

V usage is TRBV6-6 and J usage is TRBJ2-3; TRBD1 matches 8 bases. The CDR3 covers 14 residues. CDR1 is MNHNY and CDR2 is SVGAGI in the germline V gene (reference sequence). V lost 7 bases, J lost 5 bases, and 8 bases stayed unmatched. This CDR3 is CASTSGQGIDTQYF. DNA of the CDR3: TGTGCCAGCACCTCCGGACAGGGTATAGATACGCAGTATTTT.

The chain uses TRBV2 and TRBJ2-7; a weak D match, TRBD1 (6 bases). Germline V gene data show CDR1 as SNHLY and CDR2 as FYNNEI. The CDR3 length is 12 residues. V was cut by 7 bases and J by 4 bases, with 11 bases left in between. The CDR3 spells CASKDSGYEQYF. CDR3 DNA: TGTGCCAGCAAGGACAGCGGATACGAGCAGTACTTC.